The present T cell receptor (beta chain) was sequenced within a study of blood T cell repertoires in COVID-19. Study background: The origin of the acute and convalescent COVID-19 samples was the United States, Italy and Spain. T cells, B-cell-depleted T cells, or PBMCs supplied cDNA or gDNA.

CDR3 length equals 15 residues. V shed 4 bases, J shed 8 bases, and the junction held 12 bases outside the gene matches. The germline V gene has CDR1 SGHRS and CDR2 YFSETQ. Source study methods: Reference gene primer amplification gave estimated nucleated cell counts. This table comes from immunoSEQ multiplex PCR, and its TCRdb copy is limited to in-frame clones, with some not included. The DNA gave D and trimming, while V, J and clone size come from that table. This table has about 260,000 clones, around 87% appearing once. The gene calls are TRBV5-1 and TRBJ1-5; 7 nucleotides line up with TRBD1. Sequenced: peripheral blood. The clonotype originates from a woman aged 45-65 years with acute or convalescent COVID-19. DNA of the CDR3: TGCGCCAGCAGCCGAACAGGGGACCCTAACGAGCCCCAGCATTTT. Translated: CASSRTGDPNEPQHF.